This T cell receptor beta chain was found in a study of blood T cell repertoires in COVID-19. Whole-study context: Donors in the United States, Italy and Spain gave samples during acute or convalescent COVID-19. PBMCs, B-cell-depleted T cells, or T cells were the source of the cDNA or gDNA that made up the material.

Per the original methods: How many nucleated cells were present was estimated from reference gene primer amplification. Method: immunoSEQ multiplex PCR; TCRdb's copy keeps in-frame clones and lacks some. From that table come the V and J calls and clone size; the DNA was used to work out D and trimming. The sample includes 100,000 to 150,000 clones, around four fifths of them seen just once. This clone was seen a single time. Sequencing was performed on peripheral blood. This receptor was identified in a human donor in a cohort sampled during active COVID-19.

The CDR3 region is CASSPIRTGNSGGANVLTF. Here the CDR3 DNA reads TGTGCCAGCTCACCGATACGGACAGGGAACTCGGGTGGGGCCAACGTCCTGACTTTC. The V and J genes are TRBV18 and TRBJ2-6, with 8 bases identical to TRBD1. Looked up from germline, CDR1 is KGHSH and CDR2 is LQKENI. Germline trimming cut 3 bases from V and 3 bases from J; bases unmatched to any gene: 13. CDR3 length: 19 amino acids. The full variable domain, in which reference TRBV18 and TRBJ2-6 provide the parts outside the CDR3, is NAGVMQNPRHLVRRRGQEARLRCSPMKGHSHVYWYRQLPEEGLKFMVYLQKENIIDESGMPKERFSAEFPKEGPSILRIQQVVRGDSAAYFCASSPIRTGNSGGANVLTFGAGSRLTVL.